The 12 T cell receptor beta chains presented below share a single source sample, sequenced in a study of T cells in pancreatic ductal adenocarcinoma. The assay was immunoSEQ multiplex PCR, and TCRdb's table has in-frame clones only and misses some. The data contain tens of thousands of clones, just over 90% of them singletons. No neoadjuvant therapy was given to the selected pancreatic ductal adenocarcinoma patients before their surgery. Sample: PBMCs. The receptors derive from a human donor with pancreatic ductal adenocarcinoma.

J is TRBJ2-1 and V is TRBV20-1; the match to TRBD2 covers 7 bases. This CDR3 has 11 residues. V lost 0 bases to trimming and J lost 15 bases; unmatched junction nucleotides: 5. CDR1 is DFQATT and CDR2 is SNEGSKA in the germline V gene (reference sequence). The CDR3 DNA is TGCAGTGCTAGAGATGGGCGGGAGTTGTTCTTC. Its protein product is CSARDGRELFF.

This chain uses TRBV7-2 with TRBJ2-7, with 7 nucleotides matching TRBD2. Germline CDR1 is SGHTA and CDR2 is FQGNSA. CDR3 length: 14 amino acids. The ends lost 6 bases at V and 2 bases at J; junction bases unmatched: 7. The CDR3 reads CASRTSGTTYEQYF. DNA for the CDR3: TGTGCCAGCAGGACGTCGGGGACTACCTACGAGCAGTACTTC. Full variable domain (missing parts from reference TRBV7-2 and TRBJ2-7): GAGVSQSPSNKVTEKGKDVELRCDPISGHTALYWYRQSLGQGLEFLIYFQGNSAPDKSGLPSDRFSAERTGGSVSTLTIQRTQQEDSAVYLCASRTSGTTYEQYFGPGTRLTVT.

The chain recombines TRBV18 with TRBJ2-7; 9 bases agree with TRBD2. V shed 6 bases and J 3 bases; nucleotides not matched to a gene: 12. Germline lookup yields CDR1 KGHSH and CDR2 LQKENI. The CDR3 runs to 16 residues. The CDR3 nucleotides are TGTGCCAGCTCGCCTCTCGGCGGGAGGGAATACTACGAGCAGTACTTC. Its translation: CASSPLGGREYYEQYF.

This chain uses TRBV4-2 with TRBJ1-4; the match to TRBD1 covers 7 bases. J was trimmed by 10 bases and V by 0 bases; bases with no gene match: 2. This CDR3 comprises 13 residues. Germline values: CDR1 LGHNA, CDR2 YNFKEQ. Here the CDR3 DNA reads TGTGCCAGCAGCCAAGAAAGGGGGCGAAAACTGTTTTTT. Translated, it gives CASSQERGRKLFF.

The chain is built from TRBV6-6 and TRBJ2-2; TRBD2 agrees at 10 bases. Unmatched junction bases numbered 7, after V lost 5 bases and J lost 4 bases. In germline, CDR1 is MNHNY, CDR2 SVGAGI (reference sequence). The CDR3 contains 16 residues. The CDR3 is CASSPGTSDFTGELFF. The CDR3 DNA sequence: TGTGCCAGCAGTCCCGGGACTAGCGACTTCACCGGGGAGCTGTTTTTT.

The rearrangement joins TRBV4-1 to TRBJ1-1; D call uncertain. The V gene's germline CDR1 is MGHRA and CDR2 YSYEKL. This CDR3 contains 15 residues. Trimming stripped 3 bases from V and 2 bases from J, with 13 bases between. The CDR3 DNA follows: TGCGCCAGCAGCCAGGGTAGAGGATTAAACACTGAAGCTTTCTTT. Protein: CASSQGRGLNTEAFF.

The V and J genes are TRBV18 and TRBJ2-3; TRBD2 matches 11 bases. The CDR3 extends over 16 amino acids. Losses at the gene ends were 2 bases for V and 6 bases for J; bases not matched to a gene: 7. Germline V gene lookup returns CDR1 KGHSH and CDR2 LQKENI. The CDR3 region has the DNA TGTGCCAGCTCACCATCTCTAGCGGGAGGAGGTGATACGCAGTATTTT. Protein: CASSPSLAGGGDTQYF.

This clone was counted once. The chain has TRBV29-1 and TRBJ2-7; 7 nucleotides agree with TRBD1. The CDR3 extends over 14 amino acids. The germline gives CDR1 SQVTM, CDR2 ANQGSEA. The V gene end was trimmed by 5 bases and the J gene end by 2 bases; junction bases not matched to a gene: 9. The CDR3 loop is CSVRRRDSTYEQYF. The CDR3 DNA is TGCAGCGTTCGCCGCCGGGACAGCACCTACGAGCAGTACTTC.

This chain joins TRBV28 and TRBJ2-3; 8 bases match TRBD2. The CDR3 consists of 14 residues. V shed 6 bases, J shed 2 bases, and the junction held 4 bases outside the gene matches. Looked up from germline, CDR1 is MDHEN and CDR2 is SYDVKM. CDR3 in DNA: TGTGCCAGCAGAATAGCGGGGATCACAGATACGCAGTATTTT. Translation gives CASRIAGITDTQYF.

The V call is TRBV4-2, the J call TRBJ2-2; 8 positions agree with TRBD2. V shed 6 bases and J 3 bases; nucleotides not matched to a gene: 3. The CDR3 covers 14 residues. Germline V lookup: CDR1 LGHNA, CDR2 YNFKEQ. The CDR3 region has the DNA TGTGCCAGCAGAGGCGGGAGGTACACCGGGGAGCTGTTTTTT. This sequence encodes CASRGGRYTGELFF.

The rearrangement links TRBV12-5 to TRBJ2-5; TRBD2 agrees at 9 bases. CDR3 length equals 16 residues. CDR1 and CDR2 from the germline V gene are LGHNT and FRNRAP. The trim removed 2 bases at V and 5 bases at J, leaving 9 bases unmatched. This CDR3 is CASGLTGGSGGETQYF. For the CDR3, the DNA is TGTGCTAGTGGTTTGACAGGCGGGAGCGGGGGGGAGACCCAGTACTTC.

This chain joins TRBV5-5 and TRBJ1-1; 10 bases line up with TRBD1. The CDR3 extends over 14 amino acids. V trimming: 4 bases; J trimming: 2 bases; junction bases outside the gene matches: 2. CDR1 is SGHKS and CDR2 is YYEKEE in the germline V gene (reference sequence). CDR3 nucleotide sequence: TGTGCCAGCAGCGGACAGGGGGGAAACACTGAAGCTTTCTTT. Its translation is CASSGQGGNTEAFF.